Following are 9 T cell receptor beta chains from one sample sequenced in a study of CD8+ T cells in alopecia areata. Sequencing used cDNA as its template, made by extracting RNA and reverse transcribing it. Produced via immunoSEQ multiplex PCR; TCRdb's table is partial and in-frame only. Of about 160,000 clones in the sample, just over 65% were seen once. Stated treatment: oral pan-JAK inhibitor, 5-10 mg twice daily. The sequenced sample was CD4+ T cells sorted from blood, obtained at week 4, from a patient treated with tofacitinib. These TCRs come from a human donor with alopecia areata.

V and J are TRBV4-1 and TRBJ1-6, with TRBD1 identical over 9 bases. Germline V gene sequence: CDR1 MGHRA, CDR2 YSYEKL. V dropped 3 bases and J dropped 10; count of bases not matched to a gene: 10. The CDR3 extends over 16 amino acids. CDR3 sequence: CASSHPRTGDVSPLHF. CDR3 nucleotides: TGCGCCAGCAGCCACCCCCGGACAGGGGACGTCTCACCCCTCCACTTT.

Of note for this clone: The junction does not match germline at one end; this may be a read error. The J gene is TRBJ2-3, the V gene TRBV2, with 7 bases fitting TRBD1. The CDR3 is 12 residues long. The germline V gene encodes CDR1 SNHLY and CDR2 FYNNEI. The CDR3 reads CASRQGTNTQYF. The CDR3 DNA reads as TGTGCCAGCCGACAGGGCACAAATACGCAGTATTTT.

This clone was observed a few times. The chain links TRBV29-1 to TRBJ1-2; D is perhaps TRBD1 (6 bases). This CDR3 has 11 amino acids. From germline, CDR1 is SQVTM and CDR2 ANQGSEA. Trimming cost V 3 bases and J 8 bases, with 10 bases left between them. CDR3 protein: CSVDGGRGYTF. CDR3 nucleotides: TGCAGCGTTGACGGGGGGCGAGGCTACACCTTC.

This rearrangement joins TRBV15 to TRBJ2-3; a weak D match, TRBD1 (6 bases). Germline V CDR1 and CDR2: LNHNV, YYDKDF (reference sequence). Trimming took off 5 bases at V and 0 bases at J, with 12 bases between the two ends. The CDR3 is 15 residues long. The DNA for the CDR3 is TGTGCCACCAGCCGGACAGCCGCTAGCACAGATACGCAGTATTTT. The encoded protein is CATSRTAASTDTQYF.

The count of this clone is one. The V gene is TRBV29-1, the J gene TRBJ2-5, with 8 bases aligning to TRBD1. With V trimmed by 7 bases and J by 7 bases, 8 bases remained unmatched. The CDR3 length is 12 residues. Germline CDR1 and CDR2: SQVTM and ANQGSEA. The CDR3 here is CSALTGDGTQYF. CDR3 nucleotides: TGCAGCGCCTTGACAGGGGACGGGACCCAGTACTTC.

The chain is built from TRBV6-5 and TRBJ2-7, with D perhaps matching TRBD2 (5 bases). The CDR3 runs to 15 residues. V was trimmed by 0 bases and J by 3 bases, leaving 12 bases between them. The germline V gene encodes CDR1 MNHEY and CDR2 SVGAGI. The CDR3 reads CASSYSGEGLYEQYF. The CDR3 nucleotides are TGTGCCAGCAGTTACTCCGGAGAGGGCCTCTACGAGCAGTACTTC.

V and J are TRBV29-1 and TRBJ2-7; 9 bases match TRBD1. The germline V gene encodes CDR1 SQVTM and CDR2 ANQGSEA. The CDR3 runs 13 residues. V was pared by 2 bases and J by 3 bases, with 2 bases of the junction left unmatched. CDR3: CSVESGQGYEQYF. The CDR3 nucleotides are TGCAGCGTTGAATCGGGACAGGGCTACGAGCAGTACTTC.

The chain is built from TRBV15 and TRBJ1-2, with D maybe TRBD1 (6 bases). The V and J ends lost 0 bases and 4 bases respectively, with 15 bases between them. Germline assignment: CDR1 LNHNV and CDR2 YYDKDF (reference sequence). The CDR3 runs to 16 residues. The CDR3 sequence is CATSRDKKGGSYGYTF. The CDR3 DNA sequence: TGTGCCACCAGCAGAGATAAAAAGGGGGGAAGCTATGGCTACACCTTC.

Written as DNA, the CDR3 is TGTGCCTGGATTCCCGGGACAGGGAGGACCGGGGAGCTGTTTTTT. Protein product: CAWIPGTGRTGELFF. The chain links TRBV30 to TRBJ2-2; TRBD1 agrees at 9 bases. V lost 4 bases, J lost 5 bases, and 8 bases stayed unmatched. Germline CDR1 and CDR2: GTSNPN and SVGIG (reference sequence). CDR3 length equals 15 residues.